Presented here are 29 T cell receptor beta chains from one specimen sequenced in a study of shared clonotypes between healthy human individuals. TCRdb keeps only in-frame clones here, not all; method: immunoSEQ multiplex PCR. The table records under 2,500,000 clones, under 97% of them present only once. Sequenced material: naive CD4+ T cells sorted from blood. Subset: CD45RA+ positively selected. These receptors were obtained from a man aged 18-30 years in good health.

The chain is built from TRBV7-3 and TRBJ2-1; possible D gene TRBD1, 6 bases. CDR1 is SGHTA and CDR2 is FQGTGA in the germline V gene. The CDR3 is made up of 14 amino acids. Trimming pared 5 bases from V and 4 bases from J, leaving 12 bases between. CDR3 residues: CASSLRGQYNEQFF. CDR3 sequence (DNA): TGTGCCAGCAGCCTCCGCGGACAGTACAATGAGCAGTTCTTC.

V gene TRBV5-1 combines with J gene TRBJ1-1, with unresolved D. V was clipped by 0 bases and J by 8 bases, with 11 bases between them. Germline V gene sequence: CDR1 SGHRS, CDR2 YFSETQ. The length of the CDR3 is 13 residues. The CDR3 DNA is TGCGCCAGCAGCTTGGGACAAGTCCCCGAAGCTTTCTTT. Its translation: CASSLGQVPEAFF. Drawing the rest from reference TRBV5-1 and TRBJ1-1, the complete variable domain is KAGVTQTPRYLIKTRGQQVTLSCSPISGHRSVSWYQQTPGQGLQFLFEYFSETQRNKGNFPGRFSGRQFSNSRSEMNVSTLELGDSALYLCASSLGQVPEAFFGQGTRLTVV.

The chain combines TRBV7-9 with TRBJ2-1; D not resolved. Trimming removed 1 base at V and 5 bases at J, with 15 bases between. This CDR3 is 16 amino acids long. The V gene's germline CDR1 is SEHNR and CDR2 FQNEAQ (reference sequence). The CDR3 sequence is CASSLDGPPRDNEQFF. The DNA for the CDR3 is TGTGCCAGCAGCTTAGACGGACCTCCCAGAGACAATGAGCAGTTCTTC.

This clone occurred once. In DNA form, the CDR3 reads TGTGCCAGCAGCGTAACAGGGACCGTAGAGATAGCTTTCTTT. Translating gives CASSVTGTVEIAFF. This rearrangement joins TRBV2 to TRBJ1-1; a possible D gene is TRBD1 (6 bases). V lost 6 bases and J 10 bases, leaving 21 bases between the germline ends. The CDR3 runs to 14 residues. In germline, CDR1 is SNHLY, CDR2 FYNNEI. The complete variable domain, with remaining parts taken from reference TRBV2 and TRBJ1-1, reads EPEVTQTPSHQVTQMGQEVILRCVPISNHLYFYWYRQILGQKVEFLVSFYNNEISEKSEIFDDQFSVERPDGSNFTLKIRSTKLEDSAMYFCASSVTGTVEIAFFGQGTRLTVV.

The CDR3 region is CASSSGTISSYEQYF. DNA of the CDR3: TGTGCCAGCAGTTCCGGGACAATAAGCTCCTACGAGCAGTACTTC. This chain joins TRBV28 and TRBJ2-7; the D gene is possibly TRBD1 (6 bases). V was cut by 4 bases and J by 0 bases, with 13 bases left in between. The V gene's germline CDR1 is MDHEN and CDR2 SYDVKM. The CDR3 spans 15 residues. The variable domain in full, with the rest retrieved from reference TRBV28 and TRBJ2-7, is DVKVTQSSRYLVKRTGEKVFLECVQDMDHENMFWYRQDPGLGLRLIYFSYDVKMKEKGDIPEGYSVSREKKERFSLILESASTNQTSMYLCASSSGTISSYEQYFGPGTRLTVT.

A remark on this clone: The sample carries other DNA sequences with the same CDR3. This chain connects TRBV11-2 to TRBJ2-7; D uncertain. The CDR3 has 15 residues. With 0 bases removed from V and 1 base from J, the gap between germline ends came to 10 bases. Germline CDR1 is SGHAT and CDR2 is FQNNGV. The chain's CDR3 is CASSLDGRSSYEQYF. CDR3 DNA sequence: TGTGCCAGCAGCTTAGATGGGCGCAGTTCCTACGAGCAGTACTTC.

The chain has TRBV7-2 and TRBJ1-6, with D perhaps matching TRBD1 (5 bases). CDR1 is SGHTA, CDR2 FQGNSA, per germline. The CDR3 is 14 amino acids. V lost 7 bases and J lost 6, with 13 bases in between. The CDR3 DNA sequence: TGTGCCAGCACCCTAGGGGCCTTTAATTCACCCCTCCACTTT. Residues: CASTLGAFNSPLHF.

This clone was recorded at least ten times. The rearrangement joins TRBV6-6 to TRBJ2-1; TRBD1 is a possible D gene (5 bases). This CDR3 has 12 amino acids. Looked up from germline, CDR1 is MNHNY and CDR2 is SVGAGI (reference sequence). Between the trimmed V and J ends, which lost 5 bases and 6 bases, there was a span of 8 bases. The CDR3 sequence: CASSQGTNEQFF. The CDR3 bases are TGTGCCAGCAGTCAGGGTACCAATGAGCAGTTCTTC.

The chain employs TRBV30 and TRBJ1-4; possible D gene TRBD1, 5 bases. The length of the CDR3 is 14 residues. CDR1 is GTSNPN and CDR2 is SVGIG in the germline V gene (reference sequence). V lost 0 bases to trimming and J lost 11 bases, with 16 bases between them. CDR3 sequence: CAWSVGMGPRKLFF. DNA for the CDR3: TGTGCCTGGAGTGTTGGTATGGGGCCGAGGAAACTGTTTTTT.

The chain uses TRBV5-4 and TRBJ2-5; 8 bases align to TRBD1. J was trimmed by 5 bases and V by 4 bases; bases with no gene match: 7. The CDR3 is 14 residues long. Germline V CDR1 and CDR2: SGHNT, YYREEE (reference sequence). DNA of the CDR3: TGTGCCAGCAGCCCAGGACAGGGTGGGGAGACCCAGTACTTC. Translation gives CASSPGQGGETQYF.

This chain links TRBV5-4 with TRBJ2-2; 12 nucleotides line up with TRBD1. Germline loops: CDR1 SGHNT, CDR2 YYREEE (reference sequence). The V gene end was trimmed by 4 bases and the J gene end by 8 bases; junction bases not matched to a gene: 9. The CDR3 runs 16 residues. The CDR3 coding sequence is TGTGCCAGCAGCCTGAAGGGACAGGGGGCAAGGGGGGAGCTGTTTTTT. Its protein is CASSLKGQGARGELFF.

The chain uses TRBV5-6 and TRBJ2-1, with 10 bases lining up with TRBD2. There are 17 residues in the CDR3. V trimming: 3 bases; J trimming: 4 bases; junction bases outside the gene matches: 10. Germline values: CDR1 SGHDT, CDR2 YYEEEE. The CDR3, as DNA: TGTGCCAGCAGCTCGCGAATTAGCGGGGGGCCTTACAATGAGCAGTTCTTC. Translating gives CASSSRISGGPYNEQFF.

Of note for this clone: A read error may produce the germline difference seen at one junction end. The rearrangement joins TRBV5-1 to TRBJ2-5; TRBD2 matches at 8 bases. The germline gives CDR1 SGHRS, CDR2 YFSETQ. This CDR3 spans 15 amino acids. The CDR3 loop reads CASSPLPGLEEAQYF. CDR3 coding DNA: TGCGCCAGCAGCCCCTTACCGGGACTAGAAGAGGCCCAGTACTTC.

The chain couples TRBV6-6 to TRBJ2-5; D unclear. V was shortened by 5 bases and J by 5 bases, with 18 bases between the two germline ends. The CDR3 totals 15 residues. Per the germline V gene, CDR1 is MNHNY and CDR2 is SVGAGI (reference sequence). DNA for the CDR3: TGTGCCAGCAGTCGAGCGTTTGGAGTATCGGAGACCCAGTACTTC. This gives the protein CASSRAFGVSETQYF.

V and J are TRBV27 and TRBJ1-1; tentative D call: TRBD1 (5 bases). Germline CDR1 MNHEY, CDR2 SMNVEV (reference sequence). CDR3 length: 11 residues. V shed 5 bases and J shed 10 bases, with 11 bases lying between them. This CDR3 reads CASSPSGRAFF. The CDR3 DNA reads as TGTGCCAGCAGTCCGTCAGGGCGAGCTTTCTTT.

The rearrangement joins TRBV19 to TRBJ1-1, with D possibly matching TRBD1 (5 bases). Germline V gene lookup returns CDR1 LNHDA and CDR2 SQIVND (reference sequence). This CDR3 contains 15 residues. The ends were cut back, 1 base at V and 6 bases at J, with 15 bases in the middle. This chain's CDR3 is CASSIAAGLGAEAFF. CDR3 sequence (DNA): TGTGCCAGTAGTATAGCAGCAGGACTAGGGGCTGAAGCTTTCTTT.

V usage is TRBV10-3 and J usage is TRBJ2-6; D may be TRBD1 or TRBD2 (5 bases each). V shed 6 bases and J shed 0 bases, with 15 bases lying between them. The length of the CDR3 is 17 residues. The V gene's germline CDR1 is ENHRY and CDR2 SYGVKD. In DNA form, the CDR3 reads TGTGCCATCAGCGGGACCGCAATACTCTCTGGGGCCAACGTCCTGACTTTC. Translated, it gives CAISGTAILSGANVLTF.

The chain is built from TRBV5-1 and TRBJ2-1, with 10 bases aligning to TRBD2. The CDR3 is made up of 17 amino acids. Germline values: CDR1 SGHRS, CDR2 YFSETQ. The V segment lost 4 bases and the J segment 4 bases; nucleotides outside the gene matches: 11. The CDR3 DNA is TGCGCCAGCAGCCCTGGCGGGCTAGCGGGGGTATACAATGAGCAGTTCTTC. It yields the protein CASSPGGLAGVYNEQFF.

This clone was observed a few times. V gene TRBV5-4 combines with J gene TRBJ2-7, with 9 bases identical to TRBD1. J lost 6 bases, V lost 2 bases, and 9 bases had no gene match. The length of the CDR3 is 15 residues. CDR1 is SGHNT and CDR2 is YYREEE in the germline V gene (reference sequence). CDR3 residues: CASSLGTGWPGEQYF. CDR3 in DNA: TGTGCCAGCAGCTTAGGGACAGGGTGGCCCGGCGAGCAGTACTTC.

V gene TRBV4-3 combines with J gene TRBJ1-6; D possibly corresponds to TRBD1 (5 bases). Trimming removed 1 base at V and 0 bases at J, with 19 bases between. The germline V gene encodes CDR1 LGHNA and CDR2 YSLEER. The CDR3 covers 20 residues. The CDR3 here is CASSQVMVSSGDSYNSPLHF. CDR3 sequence (DNA): TGCGCCAGCAGCCAAGTGATGGTATCTTCGGGGGACTCCTATAATTCACCCCTCCACTTT.

This chain connects TRBV28 to TRBJ1-6, with D hard to call. Germline CDR1 and CDR2: MDHEN and SYDVKM. The CDR3 runs to 13 residues. Trimming removed 6 bases from V and 14 bases from J, with 17 bases in between. The CDR3 protein is CASRPDPVGTLHF. Here the CDR3 DNA reads TGTGCCAGCAGACCCGACCCTGTTGGGACCCTCCACTTT.

With respect to this clone: Distinct nucleotide sequences in the sample also encode this CDR3. The chain couples TRBV10-3 to TRBJ2-5; 11 bases line up with TRBD2. Germline CDR1 and CDR2: ENHRY and SYGVKD. J was trimmed by 4 bases and V by 3 bases; bases with no gene match: 1. The CDR3 runs 14 residues. CDR3 sequence (DNA): TGTGCCATCAGTGAAGGACTAGCGGGAGAGACCCAGTACTTC. It specifies CAISEGLAGETQYF.

The chain is built from TRBV5-1 and TRBJ2-3; 7 bases line up with TRBD2. V dropped 0 bases and J dropped 0; count of bases not matched to a gene: 10. CDR3 length: 18 amino acids. Germline V gives CDR1 SGHRS, CDR2 YFSETQ. Written as DNA, the CDR3 is TGCGCCAGCAGCTTGGCTCTAGCGGCTCTCCTTAGCACAGATACGCAGTATTTT. Its protein is CASSLALAALLSTDTQYF.

A word on this clone: The same CDR3 can be traced to other DNA sequences in this sample. The chain carries TRBV7-9 and TRBJ1-1; no definite D call. CDR1 and CDR2 (germline): SEHNR, FQNEAQ (reference sequence). Trimming cost V 2 bases and J 1 base, with 5 bases left between them. The CDR3 runs 13 residues. This chain's CDR3 is CASSLSRNTEAFF. Here the CDR3 DNA reads TGTGCCAGCAGCTTAAGCCGGAACACTGAAGCTTTCTTT.

Points on this clone: This sample includes further DNA sequences coding for the same CDR3. The rearrangement uses TRBV6-5 and TRBJ1-1, with D possibly matching TRBD1 (5 bases). The V gene's germline CDR1 is MNHEY and CDR2 SVGAGI. Trimming pared 2 bases from V and 1 base from J, leaving 5 bases between. The CDR3 loop spans 13 amino acids. CDR3 protein: CASSYGGNTEAFF. The CDR3 coding sequence is TGTGCCAGCAGTTACGGGGGGAACACTGAAGCTTTCTTT.

This clone was observed once. The chain links TRBV7-2 to TRBJ1-2; D gene ambiguous. This CDR3 region has 12 residues. V was trimmed by 0 bases and J by 8 bases, leaving 7 bases between them. Germline V gene lookup returns CDR1 SGHTA and CDR2 FQGNSA. CDR3 sequence (DNA): TGTGCCAGCAGCTTAGCTGGCATCGGCTACACCTTC. It encodes CASSLAGIGYTF.

This CDR3 is CASQSGGFGNQPQHF. CDR3 sequence (DNA): TGTGCCAGCCAGTCCGGGGGATTCGGCAATCAGCCCCAGCATTTT. This rearrangement joins TRBV6-5 to TRBJ1-5, with D perhaps matching TRBD1 (5 bases). The CDR3 runs to 15 residues. The germline V gene has CDR1 MNHEY and CDR2 SVGAGI. V was trimmed by 8 bases and J by 2 bases, leaving 16 bases between them.

J is TRBJ2-5 and V is TRBV6-1; maybe TRBD2 (6 bases). This CDR3 has 15 residues. The V and J ends lost 2 bases and 5 bases respectively, with 15 bases between them. The germline CDR1 and CDR2 sequences are MNHNS and SASEGT. This CDR3 reads CASSEKGWAGETQYF. The DNA for the CDR3 is TGTGCCAGCAGTGAAAAGGGGTGGGCGGGGGAGACCCAGTACTTC.

The chain links TRBV4-3 to TRBJ2-7, with TRBD1 identical over 9 bases. J gave up 8 bases and V 0 bases, and 11 bases lay outside the gene matches. Germline V lookup: CDR1 LGHNA, CDR2 YSLEER. The CDR3 is 16 amino acids. The CDR3 loop is CASSQDPGQGLGKQYF. The CDR3 nucleotides read TGCGCCAGCAGCCAAGATCCCGGACAGGGGCTGGGTAAGCAGTACTTC.